The 6 T cell receptor beta chains below come from one sample, sequenced in a study of spatial heterogeneity in lung cancer (dated by TCRdb to between 2018 and 2020). According to the study, the label for this sample's time point signals: blood at routine non-recurrence follow-up after resection. TCR sequencing used whole RNA extracted from tumor and nontumor lung tissue, or from cryopreserved PBMC samples, without cell sorting. The library was built by means of 5' RACE. The listed sequencing device is NextSeq 500. The raw public data were reprocessed by TCRdb itself: fastp quality trimming at Q25, MiXCR clonotype calling, in-frame beta chains only. Each entry merges the rows of one CDR3 protein and shows their most common DNA and genes. The sample table shows tens of thousands of distinct CDR3 sequences, and about 5.6% are seen once. 22% of the sample lies in the top ten. The sequences come from PBMCs, collected at follow-up. These TCRs come from a male donor with early-stage non-small cell lung cancer.

This clonotype was detected ten times or more. V is TRBV10-3 and J is TRBJ2-5; the D gene is possibly TRBD2 (6 bases). CDR1 ENHRY and CDR2 SYGVKD come from the germline V gene. The V and J ends lost 4 bases and 5 bases respectively, with 14 bases between them. The CDR3 sequence is 14 residues long. CDR3 coding DNA: TGTGCCATCAGTGCGCCTAGCGTCTCTGAGACCCAGTACTTC. Protein product: CAISAPSVSETQYF.

This clonotype was detected ten times or more. The chain is built from TRBV12-3 or TRBV12-4 and TRBJ2-2, with TRBD1 identical over 8 bases. The CDR3 has 17 amino acids. The J segment lost 4 bases and the V segment lost 6 bases, leaving 13 bases of the junction unmatched. In nucleotides, the CDR3 is TGTGCCAGCAGAGTACAGGGGGATCCCCGAGGCACCGGGGAGCTGTTTTTT. As protein: CASRVQGDPRGTGELFF.

This clonotype was seen many times. The chain links TRBV20-1 to TRBJ2-1; 9 bases are a match to TRBD1. This CDR3 spans 14 amino acids. Per germline, CDR1 DFQATT and CDR2 SNEGSKA (reference sequence). With 5 bases clipped from V and 5 bases from J, the junction kept 7 bases outside the gene matches. This CDR3 reads CSASRDRVNNEQFF. CDR3 coding DNA: TGCAGTGCTTCACGGGACAGGGTAAACAATGAGCAGTTCTTC.

This clonotype appeared a few times. J is TRBJ2-3 and V is TRBV7-2; no reliable D call. Trimming took off 7 bases at V and 3 bases at J, with 8 bases between the two ends. Germline CDR1 SGHTA, CDR2 FQGNSA. There are 12 residues in the CDR3. CDR3 sequence reads: CASKKGTDTQYF. The CDR3 DNA sequence: TGTGCCAGCAAGAAGGGTACAGATACGCAGTATTTT.

This clonotype was observed many times. The chain carries TRBV4-3 and TRBJ2-3; 8 positions match TRBD2. This CDR3 has 17 amino acids. Germline V lookup: CDR1 LGHNA, CDR2 YSLEER. V shed 0 bases and J 3 bases; nucleotides not matched to a gene: 8. CDR3 DNA sequence: TGCGCCAGCAGCCAAGATCGAGCGGGGGCAAAAACAGATACGCAGTATTTT. As protein: CASSQDRAGAKTDTQYF.

This clonotype has at least ten counts. The chain recombines TRBV27 with TRBJ2-3; the D is unclear. V was clipped by 6 bases and J by 1 base, with 8 bases between them. This CDR3 is 13 amino acids long. From germline, CDR1 is MNHEY and CDR2 SMNVEV (reference sequence). CDR3 coding DNA: TGTGCCAGCAGACAGCTCGGCACAGATACGCAGTATTTT. Encoded protein: CASRQLGTDTQYF.